Each of the 10 T cell receptor beta chains below was sequenced from the same sample in a study of PD-1 blockade in classical Hodgkin lymphoma. Some clones are missing from TCRdb's copy, which holds only in-frame ones; the method was immunoSEQ multiplex PCR. The top ten clones hold about 11% of a sample with some 25,000 clones, over 60% of them seen once. Autologous stem cell transplantation was followed by relapse in every patient, and brentuximab vedotin exposure varied. The sequencing used peripheral blood mononuclear cells (PBMCs), collected before the second cycle of nivolumab. The source of these receptors is a human donor with classical Hodgkin lymphoma.

V and J are TRBV7-2 and TRBJ2-1, with TRBD1 matching over 7 bases. In germline, CDR1 is SGHTA, CDR2 FQGNSA. The CDR3 has 13 amino acids. J was trimmed by 7 bases and V by 5 bases; bases with no gene match: 5. CDR3 coding DNA: TGTGCCAGCAGCCTGACAGGGATAAATGAGCAGTTCTTC. It specifies CASSLTGINEQFF.

The gene calls are TRBV6-5 and TRBJ2-1; 7 bases match TRBD2. The germline CDR1 and CDR2 sequences are MNHEY and SVGAGI. The junction had 16 bases not matched to a gene; V was cut back by 0 bases and J by 14 bases. This CDR3 has 16 residues. Here the CDR3 DNA reads TGTGCCAGCAGTTACTCCTCCGGGACTACCCAGACCCGGGAGTTCTTC. Amino acids: CASSYSSGTTQTREFF.

This rearrangement joins TRBV2 to TRBJ2-1; D remains unclear. Germline V gene sequence: CDR1 SNHLY, CDR2 FYNNEI. Trimming took off 6 bases at V and 0 bases at J, with 15 bases between the two ends. This CDR3 is 16 amino acids long. CDR3: CASSALALSSYNEQFF. DNA of the CDR3: TGTGCCAGCAGCGCGCTCGCATTGAGCTCCTACAATGAGCAGTTCTTC. The full variable domain, with the rest looked up from reference TRBV2 and TRBJ2-1, is EPEVTQTPSHQVTQMGQEVILRCVPISNHLYFYWYRQILGQKVEFLVSFYNNEISEKSEIFDDQFSVERPDGSNFTLKIRSTKLEDSAMYFCASSALALSSYNEQFFGPGTRLTVL.

The chain recombines TRBV11-2 with TRBJ2-7; maybe TRBD2 (5 bases). Germline CDR1 SGHAT, CDR2 FQNNGV. This CDR3 contains 16 residues. Between the trimmed V and J ends, which lost 0 bases and 4 bases, there was a span of 16 bases. CDR3 nucleotides: TGTGCCAGCAGCTTAGAAGCTAGATCGGGAAATTACGAGCAGTACTTC. This translates into CASSLEARSGNYEQYF.

This clone was picked up a small number of times. J is TRBJ2-2 and V is TRBV6-5; 8 bases line up with TRBD2. V shed 0 bases, J shed 4 bases, and the junction held 1 base outside the gene matches. The CDR3 has 15 amino acids. From germline, CDR1 is MNHEY and CDR2 SVGAGI. The CDR3 sequence: CASSYSGTSTGELFF. In DNA form, the CDR3 reads TGTGCCAGCAGTTACTCAGGGACTAGCACCGGGGAGCTGTTTTTT.

The CDR3 is CASSLAGEGTGELFF. DNA of the CDR3: TGTGCCAGCAGTTTGGCGGGAGAGGGGACCGGGGAGCTGTTTTTT. The chain employs TRBV28 and TRBJ2-2; TRBD2 matches 7 bases. Germline V gene data show CDR1 as MDHEN and CDR2 as SYDVKM. The CDR3 is made up of 15 amino acids. The V gene end was trimmed by 3 bases and the J gene end by 5 bases; junction bases not matched to a gene: 6.

The J gene is TRBJ2-7, the V gene TRBV10-3; 12 bases are shared with TRBD2. With V trimmed by 7 bases and J by 3 bases, 4 bases remained unmatched. The CDR3 is 14 amino acids. Per the germline V gene, CDR1 is ENHRY and CDR2 is SYGVKD. This CDR3 reads CAITGLAGSYEQYF. CDR3 nucleotide sequence: TGTGCCATCACCGGACTAGCGGGGAGCTACGAGCAGTACTTC.

Points on this clone: Other DNA sequences within the sample encode an identical CDR3. The chain combines TRBV30 with TRBJ2-6; possibly TRBD2 for D (6 bases). V was pared by 0 bases and J by 2 bases, with 8 bases between. CDR1 is GTSNPN, CDR2 SVGIG, per germline (reference sequence). This CDR3 spans 15 amino acids. The CDR3, as DNA: TGTGCCTGGAGTGTACGGGGGACTGGGGCCAACGTCCTGACTTTC. This encodes CAWSVRGTGANVLTF.

This rearrangement joins TRBV7-2 to TRBJ2-1; 8 bases are shared with TRBD1. V shed 1 base, J shed 8 bases, and the junction held 7 bases outside the gene matches. This CDR3 spans 15 amino acids. The germline CDR1 and CDR2 sequences are SGHTA and FQGNSA. The CDR3 coding sequence is TGTGCCAGCAGCTTAGGTATCTGGACAGGGTATGAGCAGTTCTTC. Its translation: CASSLGIWTGYEQFF.

The chain has TRBV11-1 and TRBJ1-1; D not certain. The germline CDR1 and CDR2 sequences are SGHAT and FQDESV (reference sequence). V was pared by 0 bases and J by 3 bases, with 8 bases between. The CDR3 sequence is 14 residues long. The CDR3 region is CASSLAIMDTEAFF. CDR3 nucleotide sequence: TGTGCCAGCAGCTTAGCCATCATGGACACTGAAGCTTTCTTT.